This T cell receptor beta chain appears in the sequencing data of a study of cytomegalovirus exposure and HLA in healthy donors. Study-wide findings and caveats: Among donors in an Asian-associated ancestry cluster, a later analysis reportedly found fewer N-insertions than the roughly 700-donor mean. In vitro experiments confirmed that a few CMV-associated chains were specific for CMV antigens.

PCR was performed using 60 Vbeta and 13 Jbeta primers. The method was immunoSEQ multiplex PCR; TCRdb's version includes in-frame clones alone and lacks a portion of them. This sample has 85,000 to 100,000 clones, with roughly four fifths found just once. V shed 0 bases, J shed 0 bases, and the junction held 10 bases outside the gene matches. CDR1 and CDR2 from the germline V gene are SGHVS and FNYEAQ. The CDR3 contains 18 residues. Note on this clone: Its antigen remains unknown.

The chain combines TRBV7-6 with TRBJ2-7; 8 nucleotides agree with TRBD2. Sequenced material: PBMCs. The TCR comes from a female donor in good health and CMV-seropositive. This CDR3 reads CASSLALSGLASSYEQYF. CDR3 bases: TGTGCCAGCAGCTTAGCGCTAAGCGGACTAGCCAGCTCCTACGAGCAGTACTTC.